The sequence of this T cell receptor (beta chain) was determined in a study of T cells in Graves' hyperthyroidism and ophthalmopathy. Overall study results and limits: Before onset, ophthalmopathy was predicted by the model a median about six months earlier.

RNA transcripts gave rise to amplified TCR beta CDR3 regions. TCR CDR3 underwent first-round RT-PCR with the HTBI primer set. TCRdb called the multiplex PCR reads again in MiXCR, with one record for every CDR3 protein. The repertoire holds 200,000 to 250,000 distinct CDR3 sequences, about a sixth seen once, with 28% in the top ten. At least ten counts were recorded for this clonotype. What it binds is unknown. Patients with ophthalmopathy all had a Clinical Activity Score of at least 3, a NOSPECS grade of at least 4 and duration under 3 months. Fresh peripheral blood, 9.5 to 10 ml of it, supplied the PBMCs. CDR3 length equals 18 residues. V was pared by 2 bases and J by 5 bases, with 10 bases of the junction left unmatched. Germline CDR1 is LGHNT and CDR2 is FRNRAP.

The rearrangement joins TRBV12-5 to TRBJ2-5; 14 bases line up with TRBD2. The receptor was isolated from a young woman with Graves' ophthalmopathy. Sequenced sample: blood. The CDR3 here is CASGLSTSGRAGKETQYF. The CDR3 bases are TGTGCTAGTGGTTTGTCGACTAGCGGGAGGGCCGGGAAGGAGACCCAGTACTTC.